This TCR beta chain was sequenced in a study of CD8 T cells in Susac syndrome. Patients with Susac syndrome met diagnostic criteria that were recently defined for definite or probable disease. General observations from the study: Regarding the TCR sequencing and HLA analysis, the study admitted that a relatively small number of individuals were involved. In Susac syndrome, CD8+ expansion was highest in TEMRA and active disease.

As regards this clonotype: What it binds is not known.

V shed 4 bases, J shed 7 bases, and the junction held 10 bases outside the gene matches. CDR1 is KGHSH and CDR2 is LQKENI in the germline V gene. This CDR3 is 15 amino acids long. The RNA, about 0.45 to 1 ug, was put through reverse transcription using random hexamers. The authors amplified TCR beta CDR3 across 54 Vbeta and 13 Jbeta using immunoSEQ multiplex PCR. One entry per CDR3 protein results from TCRdb running MiXCR on the immunoSEQ multiplex PCR reads. Seen here are about 190,000 distinct CDR3 sequences, approximately 95% observed once, and the top ten hold 0.15% to 0.2%. The receptor's source is a human donor with Susac syndrome. The V call is TRBV18, the J call TRBJ1-1; 9 bases are shared with TRBD1. Sequencing was done on a sample of CD8+ T cells from PBMCs. CDR3 in DNA: TGTGCCAGCTCACTTGGTGGACAGGGGCAAGGTGAAGCTTTCTTT. As protein: CASSLGGQGQGEAFF.